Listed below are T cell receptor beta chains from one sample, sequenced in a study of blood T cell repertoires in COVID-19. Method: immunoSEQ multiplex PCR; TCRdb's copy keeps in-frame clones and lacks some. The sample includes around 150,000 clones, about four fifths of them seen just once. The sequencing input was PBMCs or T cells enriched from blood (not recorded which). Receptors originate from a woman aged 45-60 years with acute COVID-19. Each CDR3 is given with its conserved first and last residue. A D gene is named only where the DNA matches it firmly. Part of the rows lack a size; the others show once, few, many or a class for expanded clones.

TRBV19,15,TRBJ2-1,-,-,CASSIGDNSYNEQFF,TGTGCCAGTAGCATAGGGGACAACTCCTACAATGAGCAGTTCTTC
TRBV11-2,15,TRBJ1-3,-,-,CASSSILSPGNTIYF,TGTGCCAGCAGCTCCATTCTGAGCCCTGGAAACACCATATATTTT
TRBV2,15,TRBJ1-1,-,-,CASSELGVLNTEAFF,TGTGCCAGCAGTGAACTAGGGGTCCTGAACACTGAAGCTTTCTTT
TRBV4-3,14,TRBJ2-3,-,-,CASSRGAGVDTQYF,TGCGCCAGCAGCCGAGGCGCAGGGGTAGATACGCAGTATTTT
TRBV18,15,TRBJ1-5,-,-,CASSPAGNSNQPQHF,TGTGCCAGCTCACCAGCGGGGAATAGCAATCAGCCCCAGCATTTT
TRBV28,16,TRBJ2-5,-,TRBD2,CASTSPRGGWAETQYF,TGTGCCAGCACCTCCCCCCGGGGGGGCTGGGCGGAGACCCAGTACTTC
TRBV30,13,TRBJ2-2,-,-,CAWSVQSSGELFF,TGTGCCTGGAGTGTACAAAGTTCCGGGGAGCTGTTTTTT
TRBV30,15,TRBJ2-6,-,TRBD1,CAWSPDRAGANVLTF,TGTGCCTGGAGCCCGGACAGGGCTGGGGCCAACGTCCTGACTTTC
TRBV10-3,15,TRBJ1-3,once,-,CAIRRDRSSGNTIYF,TGTGCCATCAGACGAGACAGGAGCTCTGGAAACACCATATATTTT
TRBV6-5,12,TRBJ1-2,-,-,CASSPGGTGYTF,TGTGCCAGCAGCCCGGGGGGGACCGGCTACACCTTC
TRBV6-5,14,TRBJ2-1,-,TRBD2,CASLAAGDPNEQFF,TGTGCCAGCCTCGCGGCGGGAGACCCCAATGAGCAGTTCTTC
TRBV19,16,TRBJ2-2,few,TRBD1,CASFPGTGKNTGELFF,TGTGCCAGTTTTCCCGGGACAGGGAAGAACACCGGGGAGCTGTTTTTT
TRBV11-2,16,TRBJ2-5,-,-,CASSSRAGPQRETQYF,TGTGCCAGCAGCTCTAGAGCGGGTCCTCAGAGAGAGACCCAGTACTTC
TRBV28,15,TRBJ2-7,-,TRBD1,CASRPGTGGSYEQYF,TGTGCCAGCAGACCCGGGACAGGGGGCTCCTACGAGCAGTACTTC
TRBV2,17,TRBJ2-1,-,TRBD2,CASNGLAGVALYNEQFF,TGTGCCAGCAACGGGCTAGCGGGAGTGGCCCTCTACAATGAGCAGTTCTTC
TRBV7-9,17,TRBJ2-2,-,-,CASSLAWETVGTGELFF,TGTGCCAGCAGCTTAGCATGGGAGACGGTCGGCACCGGGGAGCTGTTTTTT
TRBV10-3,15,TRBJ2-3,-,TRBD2,CAISDAGEGTDTQYF,TGTGCCATCAGTGATGCGGGAGAGGGGACAGATACGCAGTATTTT
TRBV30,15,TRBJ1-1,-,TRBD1,CAWRRPGTANTEAFF,TGTGCCTGGAGACGGCCCGGGACAGCGAACACTGAAGCTTTCTTT
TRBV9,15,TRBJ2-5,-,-,CASSVGSGYQETQYF,TGTGCCAGCAGCGTAGGTTCAGGGTACCAAGAGACCCAGTACTTC
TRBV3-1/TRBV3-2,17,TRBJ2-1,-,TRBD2,CASSHLSGRDSYNEQFF,TGTGCCAGCAGCCATCTTAGCGGGAGAGACTCCTACAATGAGCAGTTCTTC
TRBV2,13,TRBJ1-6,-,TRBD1,CASRTGGSSPLHF,TGTGCCAGCCGTACAGGGGGTTCTTCCCCCCTCCACTTT
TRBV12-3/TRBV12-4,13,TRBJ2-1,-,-,CASSDRLYNEQFF,TGTGCCAGCAGTGATAGACTATACAATGAGCAGTTCTTC
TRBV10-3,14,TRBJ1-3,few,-,CAIGRAISGNTIYF,TGTGCCATCGGGCGGGCTATCTCTGGAAACACCATATATTTT
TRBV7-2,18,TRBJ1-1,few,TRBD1,CASSSPRRQGGMNTEAFF,TGTGCCAGCAGCTCCCCCCGAAGACAGGGCGGAATGAACACTGAAGCTTTCTTT
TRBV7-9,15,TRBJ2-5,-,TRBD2,CASSSGLAGGETQYF,TGTGCCAGCAGCTCGGGACTAGCGGGAGGAGAGACCCAGTACTTC
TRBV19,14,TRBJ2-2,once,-,CATTSLGGTGELFF,TGTGCCACCACAAGCCTGGGGGGTACCGGGGAGCTGTTTTTT
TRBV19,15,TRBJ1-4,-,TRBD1,CASSSGQGGRIKLFF,TGTGCCAGTAGTTCCGGACAGGGTGGGAGAATAAAACTGTTTTTT
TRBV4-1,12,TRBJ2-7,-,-,CARTDWVDEQYF,TGCGCCAGGACAGACTGGGTAGACGAGCAGTACTTC
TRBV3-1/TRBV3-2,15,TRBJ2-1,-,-,CASSQDLRSVDEQFF,TGTGCCAGCAGCCAAGATCTTCGTAGCGTTGATGAGCAGTTCTTC
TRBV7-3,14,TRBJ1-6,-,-,CASSLTRDNSPLHF,TGTGCCAGCAGCTTAACGAGGGATAATTCACCCCTCCACTTT
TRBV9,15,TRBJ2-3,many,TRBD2,CASRSSGGIGDTQYF,TGTGCCAGCAGAAGTAGCGGGGGCATAGGAGATACGCAGTATTTT
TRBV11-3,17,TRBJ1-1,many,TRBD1,CASSLWDRVIPNTEAFF,TGTGCCAGCAGCTTATGGGACAGGGTCATACCGAACACTGAAGCTTTCTTT
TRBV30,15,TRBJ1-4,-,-,CAWSVVAGTNEKLFF,TGTGCCTGGAGCGTCGTGGCGGGGACTAATGAAAAACTGTTTTTT
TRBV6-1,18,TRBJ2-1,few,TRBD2,CASSEGVIPLAVNNEQFF,TGTGCCAGCAGTGAAGGCGTTATTCCGCTAGCGGTAAACAATGAGCAGTTCTTC
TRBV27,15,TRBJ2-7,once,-,CASTLAAGQLTRQYF,TGTGCCAGCACCCTCGCTGCGGGACAGCTTACGAGGCAGTACTTC
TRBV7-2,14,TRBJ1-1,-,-,CASSLAPRDTEAFF,TGTGCCAGCAGCTTAGCGCCCAGGGACACTGAAGCTTTCTTT
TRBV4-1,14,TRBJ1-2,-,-,CASSQPGANYGYTF,TGCGCCAGCAGCCAACCGGGAGCTAACTATGGCTACACCTTC
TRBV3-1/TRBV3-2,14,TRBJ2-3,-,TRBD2,CASSHREGPDTQYF,TGTGCCAGCAGCCACAGGGAGGGACCAGATACGCAGTATTTT
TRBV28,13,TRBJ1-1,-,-,CASSLLGGGRAFF,TGTGCCAGCAGTTTACTAGGGGGTGGGCGGGCTTTCTTT
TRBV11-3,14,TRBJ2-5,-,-,CASSPGGGVETQYF,TGTGCCAGCAGCCCCGGGGGAGGCGTGGAGACCCAGTACTTC